This T cell receptor (beta chain) comes out of a study of cytomegalovirus exposure and HLA in healthy donors. As for this clone: Antigen: not known.

Study outcomes and limitations: Most observed TCR sequences were rare, whereas some public TCRs were detected in many donors. Confirmation was obtained in vitro that a few CMV-associated chains are specific for CMV antigens. There were 164 TCR beta chains listed as cytomegalovirus-associated.

Profiled with immunoSEQ multiplex PCR; TCRdb holds only in-frame clones, not every one. The table has about 300,000 clones, 70% to 90% seen once. This receptor was obtained from a woman aged 18-29 years in good health and CMV-seronegative. Sequencing was performed on PBMCs.

In DNA form, the CDR3 reads TGTGCCAGCAGTGACTCCCAGGGGGCGGGGAATGAGCAGTTCTTC. Amino acid sequence: CASSDSQGAGNEQFF. The chain employs TRBV6-4 and TRBJ2-1, with 8 bases fitting TRBD1. CDR1 is MRHNA and CDR2 is SNTAGT in the germline V gene. V shed 0 bases and J 7 bases; nucleotides not matched to a gene: 5. The length of the CDR3 is 15 residues.